This T cell receptor (beta chain) originates from a study of T cell responses to AZD1222 COVID-19 vaccine. The method was immunoSEQ multiplex PCR; TCRdb's version includes in-frame clones alone and lacks a portion of them. Of about 110,000 clones listed, approximately 89% are singletons. The sample here was peripheral blood, taken on day 0 of MenACWY control vaccination. The TCR was taken from an adult in good health.

DNA of the CDR3: TGCAGCGGAGCCCGGGGAGACGGGGAAAAACTGTTTTTT. Translating gives CSGARGDGEKLFF. This chain joins TRBV29-1 and TRBJ1-4; no clear D gene. The CDR3 runs to 13 residues. In germline, CDR1 is SQVTM, CDR2 ANQGSEA. V was trimmed by 7 bases and J by 8 bases, leaving 17 bases between them.